The 28 T cell receptor beta chains below were found in one sample sequenced in a study of response to subunit inactivated influenza vaccine. MiXCR, run by TCRdb on the RT-PCR reads, gives a single entry per CDR3 protein. The sample includes 650,000 to 800,000 distinct CDR3 sequences, about 15% seen only once; the top ten take 6% to 8%. Sequences were derived from PBMCs from blood, sampled 14 days before vaccination. These receptors were obtained from a man over 45 who received an inactivated influenza vaccine.

This clonotype has more than one count but fewer than ten. The V and J genes are TRBV18 and TRBJ2-3; TRBD1 aligns across 10 bases. Per germline, CDR1 KGHSH and CDR2 LQKENI. J lost 5 bases, V lost 0 bases, and 2 bases had no gene match. This CDR3 is 15 amino acids long. The CDR3 loop is CASSPPTGGRDTQYF. CDR3 coding DNA: TGTGCCAGCTCACCACCGACAGGGGGCAGAGATACGCAGTATTTT.

This clonotype appeared many times. The rearrangement links TRBV15 to TRBJ2-1; 12 bases align to TRBD2. V trimming: 0 bases; J trimming: 7 bases; junction bases outside the gene matches: 1. The CDR3 totals 15 residues. CDR1 and CDR2 (germline): LNHNV, YYDKDF (reference sequence). CDR3 bases: TGTGCCACCAGCAGAGATGGACTAGCGGGGAATGAGCAGTTCTTC. Protein: CATSRDGLAGNEQFF. Looking up the rest from reference TRBV15 and TRBJ2-1 gives the full variable domain: DAMVIQNPRYQVTQFGKPVTLSCSQTLNHNVMYWYQQKSSQAPKLLFHYYDKDFNNEADTPDNFQSRRPNTSFCFLDIRSPGLGDTAMYLCATSRDGLAGNEQFFGPGTRLTVL.

This clonotype came up a few times. The chain links TRBV28 to TRBJ2-1; D is possibly TRBD2 (6 bases). The CDR3 covers 15 residues. V was trimmed by 4 bases and J by 7 bases, leaving 17 bases between them. Germline loops: CDR1 MDHEN, CDR2 SYDVKM. CDR3: CASSSASLARNEQFF. The CDR3 DNA sequence: TGTGCCAGCAGTTCCGCCAGCCTAGCGCGGAATGAGCAGTTCTTC. The whole variable domain, remainder taken from reference TRBV28 and TRBJ2-1, is DVKVTQSSRYLVKRTGEKVFLECVQDMDHENMFWYRQDPGLGLRLIYFSYDVKMKEKGDIPEGYSVSREKKERFSLILESASTNQTSMYLCASSSASLARNEQFFGPGTRLTVL.

The chain carries TRBV28 and TRBJ2-5, with a tentative D call TRBD2 (5 bases). V lost 1 base, J lost 7 bases, and 19 bases lay in between. From germline, CDR1 is MDHEN and CDR2 SYDVKM. The CDR3 runs 16 residues. The CDR3 DNA follows: TGTGCCAGCAGTTTATTAGGTGCTAGCCGGAGAGGGACCCAGTACTTC. Amino acid sequence: CASSLLGASRRGTQYF.

This clonotype was recorded a few times. The rearrangement uses TRBV27 and TRBJ1-3; a possible D gene is TRBD1 (6 bases). V lost 2 bases, J lost 2 bases, and 25 bases lay in between. This CDR3 region has 20 residues. Germline V lookup: CDR1 MNHEY, CDR2 SMNVEV (reference sequence). CDR3 nucleotide sequence: TGTGCCAGCAGTTTAAACGGCCCGCATTTCAGGCAGGGGACTGGAAACACCATATATTTT. Its protein is CASSLNGPHFRQGTGNTIYF.

The rearrangement links TRBV4-3 to TRBJ2-3; 8 positions match TRBD1. Germline loops: CDR1 LGHNA, CDR2 YSLEER. The CDR3 extends over 16 amino acids. V gave up 3 bases and J gave up 4 bases; unmatched junction bases: 9. The DNA of the CDR3 is TGCGCCAGCAGCCATGCCGCCGGGACAGGTCCAGATACGCAGTATTTT. Amino acids: CASSHAAGTGPDTQYF.

This clonotype has a handful of counts. The J gene is TRBJ1-1, the V gene TRBV20-1, with TRBD1 as a possible D gene (5 bases). The germline CDR1 and CDR2 sequences are DFQATT and SNEGSKA (reference sequence). V lost 6 bases and J 5 bases, leaving 19 bases between the germline ends. This CDR3 comprises 14 residues. Here the CDR3 reads CSAKARTLQTEAFF. The CDR3 region has the DNA TGCAGTGCCAAGGCCCGGACACTCCAGACTGAAGCTTTCTTT.

The rearrangement uses TRBV12-3 or TRBV12-4 and TRBJ2-5; D is possibly TRBD1 (7 bases). Trimming shortened V by 3 bases and J by 5 bases, and 25 bases separated the two germline ends. This CDR3 has 18 amino acids. The CDR3 reads CASSFAVSRTGGGETQYF. Here the CDR3 DNA reads TGTGCCAGCAGTTTTGCCGTATCGAGGACAGGAGGAGGGGAGACCCAGTACTTC.

This clonotype was seen many times. V and J are TRBV29-1 and TRBJ1-5; D uncertain. In germline, CDR1 is SQVTM, CDR2 ANQGSEA. The CDR3 covers 13 residues. V was shortened by 4 bases and J by 4 bases, with 11 bases between the two germline ends. The CDR3 sequence is CSVAGNENQPQHF. The CDR3 DNA reads TGCAGCGTTGCCGGGAATGAGAATCAGCCCCAGCATTTT.

The chain is built from TRBV20-1 and TRBJ2-1; 9 bases align to TRBD2. Trimming removed 0 bases from V and 6 bases from J; junction bases left unmatched: 15. CDR1 and CDR2 (germline): DFQATT, SNEGSKA (reference sequence). The CDR3 sequence is 18 residues long. The CDR3 DNA reads TGCAGTGCTAGAGATCCTCGGGTAGCGGGAGTTCAGGTCAATGAGCAGTTCTTC. Amino acid sequence: CSARDPRVAGVQVNEQFF.

This clonotype was picked up a small number of times. CDR3 residues: CASSVGQGNGYTF. CDR3 coding DNA: TGCGCCAGCAGCGTGGGACAGGGCAATGGCTACACCTTC. V is TRBV5-1 and J is TRBJ1-2; 9 bases fit TRBD1. Looked up from germline, CDR1 is SGHRS and CDR2 is YFSETQ. The CDR3 totals 13 residues. The V segment lost 4 bases and the J segment 6 bases; nucleotides outside the gene matches: 4.

The chain is built from TRBV5-1 and TRBJ2-1, with D perhaps matching TRBD1 or TRBD2 (7 bases each). Germline V lookup: CDR1 SGHRS, CDR2 YFSETQ. The germline V and J ends were trimmed by 3 bases and 3 bases, with 13 bases remaining between them. The CDR3 sequence is 15 residues long. The CDR3 protein is CASSSRGGDYNEQFF. The CDR3 DNA sequence: TGCGCCAGCAGCTCCAGGGGGGGGGACTACAATGAGCAGTTCTTC.

The V and J genes are TRBV5-1 and TRBJ1-5, with TRBD1 as a possible D gene (5 bases). Germline V gene sequence: CDR1 SGHRS, CDR2 YFSETQ. The germline V and J ends were trimmed by 0 bases and 6 bases, with 13 bases remaining between them. The CDR3 spans 15 residues. This chain's CDR3 is CASSLGVGGIQPQHF. CDR3 coding DNA: TGCGCCAGCAGCTTGGGCGTGGGGGGGATTCAGCCCCAGCATTTT.

The V and J genes are TRBV11-2 and TRBJ2-3; D call uncertain. Germline V gives CDR1 SGHAT, CDR2 FQNNGV. The CDR3 covers 14 residues. Trimming took off 4 bases at V and 3 bases at J, with 11 bases between the two ends. This chain's CDR3 is CASSSITGTDTQYF. CDR3 in DNA: TGTGCCAGCAGCTCGATCACCGGGACAGATACGCAGTATTTT. Using reference TRBV11-2 and TRBJ2-3 for the parts outside the CDR3, the full variable domain is EAGVAQSPRYKIIEKRQSVAFWCNPISGHATLYWYQQILGQGPKLLIQFQNNGVVDDSQLPKDRFSAERLKGVDSTLKIQPAKLEDSAVYLCASSSITGTDTQYFGPGTRLTVL.

This clonotype was seen only once. The gene calls are TRBV20-1 and TRBJ1-5; possibly TRBD1 for D (6 bases). The length of the CDR3 is 16 residues. The V end was cut by 0 bases, the J end by 9 bases, with 21 bases between. CDR1 and CDR2 (germline): DFQATT, SNEGSKA (reference sequence). The CDR3, as DNA: TGCAGTGCTAGAGACCGGAACAGGGTCGAAACCGGGCCCCAGCATTTT. This encodes CSARDRNRVETGPQHF.

Ten or more counts support this clonotype. The rearrangement uses TRBV10-3 and TRBJ2-1, with D perhaps TRBD2 (7 bases). The CDR3 loop spans 17 amino acids. Germline CDR1 and CDR2: ENHRY and SYGVKD. The V end lost 5 bases, the J end lost 7 bases, and 24 bases lay between the germline ends. The CDR3 nucleotides read TGTGCCATCAGTACCGCGGGGGCCCCATTTCGACGGAATGAGCAGTTCTTC. It yields the protein CAISTAGAPFRRNEQFF.

The V gene is TRBV10-3, the J gene TRBJ2-1, with TRBD2 as a possible D gene (5 bases). From germline, CDR1 is ENHRY and CDR2 SYGVKD. The CDR3 is made up of 14 amino acids. V dropped 8 bases and J dropped 7 bases, with 18 bases sitting between them. The chain's CDR3 is CAIQAGGLGNEQFF. DNA for the CDR3: TGTGCCATCCAAGCAGGCGGGTTGGGGAATGAGCAGTTCTTC.

This clonotype was recorded at least ten times. The V gene is TRBV28, the J gene TRBJ2-7; D might be TRBD1 (6 bases). Germline CDR1 is MDHEN and CDR2 is SYDVKM. V lost 3 bases and J 3 bases, leaving 15 bases between the germline ends. The CDR3 has 15 residues. CDR3: CASSFALKGDYEQYF. CDR3 coding DNA: TGTGCCAGCAGTTTCGCGCTCAAGGGGGACTACGAGCAGTACTTC.

The chain has TRBV29-1 and TRBJ2-1, with D possibly being TRBD2 (5 bases). Germline CDR1 is SQVTM and CDR2 is ANQGSEA. This CDR3 spans 13 amino acids. V shed 4 bases and J shed 7 bases, with 14 bases lying between them. The CDR3 loop reads CSVAQRKGNEQFF. In DNA form, the CDR3 reads TGCAGCGTTGCCCAGCGGAAAGGAAATGAGCAGTTCTTC.

This clonotype was seen more than once but under ten times. The rearrangement joins TRBV12-3 or TRBV12-4 to TRBJ2-7; no definite D call. The germline V and J ends were trimmed by 3 bases and 0 bases, with 12 bases remaining between them. The CDR3 contains 15 residues. CDR3 coding DNA: TGTGCCAGCAGTTTGCGTACAGAAACCTCCTACGAGCAGTACTTC. Its translation is CASSLRTETSYEQYF.

This clonotype was counted between two and nine times. The chain joins TRBV19 to TRBJ2-3, with D possibly matching TRBD2 (5 bases). CDR3 length: 13 residues. Germline lookup yields CDR1 LNHDA and CDR2 SQIVND (reference sequence). Trimming shortened V by 6 bases and J by 2 bases, and 9 bases separated the two germline ends. This CDR3 is CASRTRDTDTQYF. CDR3 in DNA: TGTGCCAGTAGGACGAGGGACACAGATACGCAGTATTTT.

This clonotype was detected only a few times. The V and J genes are TRBV2 and TRBJ2-7; unclear D gene. This CDR3 has 14 residues. Germline CDR1 SNHLY, CDR2 FYNNEI. V lost 3 bases, J lost 2 bases, and 11 bases lay in between. The CDR3 DNA is TGTGCCAGCAGTGACTCCTTGATTACCTACGAGCAGTACTTC. This sequence encodes CASSDSLITYEQYF.

The chain links TRBV15 to TRBJ2-7, with D possibly matching TRBD1 (5 bases). V lost 3 bases and J lost 2, with 8 bases in between. There are 13 residues in the CDR3. Germline lookup yields CDR1 LNHNV and CDR2 YYDKDF (reference sequence). CDR3 bases: TGTGCCACCAGCAGGGACACCACCTACGAGCAGTACTTC. Its translation is CATSRDTTYEQYF.

The CDR3 is CSARPWGDAHLTRDTQYF. CDR3 in DNA: TGCAGTGCTAGACCGTGGGGGGACGCGCATCTAACCAGGGATACGCAGTATTTT. The V call is TRBV20-1, the J call TRBJ2-3; weak D call: TRBD2 (6 bases). The CDR3 covers 18 residues. V was cut by 2 bases and J by 6 bases, with 27 bases left in between. CDR1 DFQATT and CDR2 SNEGSKA come from the germline V gene (reference sequence).

V gene TRBV6-5 combines with J gene TRBJ2-7; 8 nucleotides match TRBD2. Germline V CDR1 and CDR2: MNHEY, SVGAGI. V shed 2 bases, J shed 4 bases, and the junction held 10 bases outside the gene matches. The CDR3 spans 16 residues. The CDR3 DNA is TGTGCCAGCAGTTACACTCGCGGGGGGAGTATTTACGAGCAGTACTTC. The encoded protein is CASSYTRGGSIYEQYF.

This clonotype has more than one count but fewer than ten. The V gene is TRBV5-1, the J gene TRBJ1-6; possible D gene TRBD1, 5 bases. Germline V gene lookup returns CDR1 SGHRS and CDR2 YFSETQ. The CDR3 consists of 14 residues. Trimming shortened V by 1 base and J by 8 bases, and 10 bases separated the two germline ends. The CDR3 sequence is CASSLRDRDSPLHF. The CDR3 DNA sequence: TGCGCCAGCAGCTTGAGGGACCGGGATTCACCCCTCCACTTT.

V usage is TRBV11-1 and J usage is TRBJ1-6; D not resolved. V was cut by 5 bases and J by 7 bases, with 12 bases left in between. There are 14 residues in the CDR3. CDR1 and CDR2 (germline): SGHAT, FQDESV (reference sequence). The CDR3: CASSITDGNSPLHF. The CDR3 DNA reads TGTGCCAGCAGCATCACAGATGGCAATTCACCCCTCCACTTT.

CDR3 loop: CASSRAKGQLEETQYF. The CDR3 nucleotides read TGCGCCAGCAGCCGAGCCAAGGGACAGCTTGAAGAGACCCAGTACTTC. The genes are TRBV5-1 and TRBJ2-5; 7 bases fit TRBD1. In germline, CDR1 is SGHRS, CDR2 YFSETQ. Trimming took 4 bases from V and 3 from J; bases not matched to a gene: 12. This CDR3 region has 16 residues.